The 8 T cell receptor beta chains below all came from one sample that was sequenced in a study of blood T cells in healthy people across ages. Primed by a sample-barcoded 5' primer and a J-beta primer mix, a second PCR proceeded for about 7 to 11 cycles. One entry per CDR3 protein results from TCRdb running MiXCR on the 5' RACE reads. The data show about 1.8 million distinct CDR3 sequences, about 50% seen once. The material sequenced was blood. The source of these receptors is a woman between 40 and 55 years old in good health.

This clonotype was seen more than once but under ten times. The rearrangement links TRBV5-1 to TRBJ2-3, with 8 positions matching TRBD1. Germline V gene sequence: CDR1 SGHRS, CDR2 YFSETQ. Trimming took 4 bases from V and 5 from J; bases not matched to a gene: 12. The CDR3 runs 16 residues. The CDR3: CASSTPGQGRGDTQYF. CDR3 nucleotides: TGCGCCAGCAGCACCCCCGGACAGGGTAGGGGAGATACGCAGTATTTT.

This clonotype was picked up one time. This chain joins TRBV4-2 and TRBJ2-7, with TRBD2 matching over 7 bases. The end of the DNA aligns better with TRBJ2-5, so the J call may be wrong. The germline V gene encodes CDR1 LGHNA and CDR2 YNFKEQ. There are 14 residues in the CDR3. CDR3 in amino acids: CASSHATSPETQYF. Written as DNA, the CDR3 is TGTGCCAGCAGCCACGCGACTAGCCCCGAGACCCAGTACTTC.

The rearrangement links TRBV28 to TRBJ1-1; the match to TRBD1 covers 8 bases. Germline V gene sequence: CDR1 MDHEN, CDR2 SYDVKM. This CDR3 spans 14 amino acids. V was clipped by 3 bases and J by 11 bases; unmatched bases: 11. CDR3 in amino acids: CASSFGTGTFQAFF. The CDR3 DNA follows: TGTGCCAGCAGTTTCGGGACAGGTACCTTCCAGGCTTTCTTT.

This chain connects TRBV12-3 or TRBV12-4 to TRBJ1-2, with D maybe TRBD1 (5 bases). The CDR3 consists of 14 residues. V lost 6 bases and J lost 8, with 19 bases in between. The CDR3 sequence: CASSIPGREGGYTF. CDR3 bases: TGTGCCAGCAGCATTCCGGGCAGGGAGGGGGGCTACACCTTC.

The gene calls are TRBV4-3 and TRBJ2-1, with a possible D match to TRBD2 (5 bases). The V end lost 0 bases, the J end lost 5 bases, and 17 bases lay between the germline ends. Germline V gene data show CDR1 as LGHNA and CDR2 as YSLEER. The CDR3 is 17 amino acids. CDR3 DNA sequence: TGCGCCAGCAGCCAAGAAGGGCTGGGCCTAGCCGACAATGAGCAGTTCTTC. This translates into CASSQEGLGLADNEQFF.

V gene TRBV2 combines with J gene TRBJ1-4; D not certain. The CDR3 length is 14 residues. In germline, CDR1 is SNHLY, CDR2 FYNNEI. V was clipped by 6 bases and J by 1 base, with 9 bases between them. The CDR3 bases are TGTGCCAGCAGCAGACTGGGAACTAATGAAAAACTGTTTTTT. It translates to CASSRLGTNEKLFF. The variable domain in full, with the rest retrieved from reference TRBV2 and TRBJ1-4, is EPEVTQTPSHQVTQMGQEVILRCVPISNHLYFYWYRQILGQKVEFLVSFYNNEISEKSEIFDDQFSVERPDGSNFTLKIRSTKLEDSAMYFCASSRLGTNEKLFFGSGTQLSVL.

The chain is built from TRBV7-9 and TRBJ1-1; no reliable D call. V was cut by 5 bases and J by 3 bases, with 7 bases left in between. Per germline, CDR1 SEHNR and CDR2 FQNEAQ (reference sequence). This CDR3 region has 12 residues. CDR3 nucleotide sequence: TGTGCCAGCAGCCCAAAAGACACTGAAGCTTTCTTT. It is translated as CASSPKDTEAFF.

The chain has TRBV7-2 and TRBJ2-1; 9 bases align to TRBD2. This CDR3 region has 16 residues. CDR1 and CDR2 from the germline V gene are SGHTA and FQGNSA. Trimming cost V 1 base and J 10 bases; bases outside gene matches: 11. This CDR3 is CASSLVARTSVVEQFF. The CDR3 DNA sequence: TGTGCCAGCAGCTTAGTCGCTCGGACTAGCGTAGTAGAGCAGTTCTTC.